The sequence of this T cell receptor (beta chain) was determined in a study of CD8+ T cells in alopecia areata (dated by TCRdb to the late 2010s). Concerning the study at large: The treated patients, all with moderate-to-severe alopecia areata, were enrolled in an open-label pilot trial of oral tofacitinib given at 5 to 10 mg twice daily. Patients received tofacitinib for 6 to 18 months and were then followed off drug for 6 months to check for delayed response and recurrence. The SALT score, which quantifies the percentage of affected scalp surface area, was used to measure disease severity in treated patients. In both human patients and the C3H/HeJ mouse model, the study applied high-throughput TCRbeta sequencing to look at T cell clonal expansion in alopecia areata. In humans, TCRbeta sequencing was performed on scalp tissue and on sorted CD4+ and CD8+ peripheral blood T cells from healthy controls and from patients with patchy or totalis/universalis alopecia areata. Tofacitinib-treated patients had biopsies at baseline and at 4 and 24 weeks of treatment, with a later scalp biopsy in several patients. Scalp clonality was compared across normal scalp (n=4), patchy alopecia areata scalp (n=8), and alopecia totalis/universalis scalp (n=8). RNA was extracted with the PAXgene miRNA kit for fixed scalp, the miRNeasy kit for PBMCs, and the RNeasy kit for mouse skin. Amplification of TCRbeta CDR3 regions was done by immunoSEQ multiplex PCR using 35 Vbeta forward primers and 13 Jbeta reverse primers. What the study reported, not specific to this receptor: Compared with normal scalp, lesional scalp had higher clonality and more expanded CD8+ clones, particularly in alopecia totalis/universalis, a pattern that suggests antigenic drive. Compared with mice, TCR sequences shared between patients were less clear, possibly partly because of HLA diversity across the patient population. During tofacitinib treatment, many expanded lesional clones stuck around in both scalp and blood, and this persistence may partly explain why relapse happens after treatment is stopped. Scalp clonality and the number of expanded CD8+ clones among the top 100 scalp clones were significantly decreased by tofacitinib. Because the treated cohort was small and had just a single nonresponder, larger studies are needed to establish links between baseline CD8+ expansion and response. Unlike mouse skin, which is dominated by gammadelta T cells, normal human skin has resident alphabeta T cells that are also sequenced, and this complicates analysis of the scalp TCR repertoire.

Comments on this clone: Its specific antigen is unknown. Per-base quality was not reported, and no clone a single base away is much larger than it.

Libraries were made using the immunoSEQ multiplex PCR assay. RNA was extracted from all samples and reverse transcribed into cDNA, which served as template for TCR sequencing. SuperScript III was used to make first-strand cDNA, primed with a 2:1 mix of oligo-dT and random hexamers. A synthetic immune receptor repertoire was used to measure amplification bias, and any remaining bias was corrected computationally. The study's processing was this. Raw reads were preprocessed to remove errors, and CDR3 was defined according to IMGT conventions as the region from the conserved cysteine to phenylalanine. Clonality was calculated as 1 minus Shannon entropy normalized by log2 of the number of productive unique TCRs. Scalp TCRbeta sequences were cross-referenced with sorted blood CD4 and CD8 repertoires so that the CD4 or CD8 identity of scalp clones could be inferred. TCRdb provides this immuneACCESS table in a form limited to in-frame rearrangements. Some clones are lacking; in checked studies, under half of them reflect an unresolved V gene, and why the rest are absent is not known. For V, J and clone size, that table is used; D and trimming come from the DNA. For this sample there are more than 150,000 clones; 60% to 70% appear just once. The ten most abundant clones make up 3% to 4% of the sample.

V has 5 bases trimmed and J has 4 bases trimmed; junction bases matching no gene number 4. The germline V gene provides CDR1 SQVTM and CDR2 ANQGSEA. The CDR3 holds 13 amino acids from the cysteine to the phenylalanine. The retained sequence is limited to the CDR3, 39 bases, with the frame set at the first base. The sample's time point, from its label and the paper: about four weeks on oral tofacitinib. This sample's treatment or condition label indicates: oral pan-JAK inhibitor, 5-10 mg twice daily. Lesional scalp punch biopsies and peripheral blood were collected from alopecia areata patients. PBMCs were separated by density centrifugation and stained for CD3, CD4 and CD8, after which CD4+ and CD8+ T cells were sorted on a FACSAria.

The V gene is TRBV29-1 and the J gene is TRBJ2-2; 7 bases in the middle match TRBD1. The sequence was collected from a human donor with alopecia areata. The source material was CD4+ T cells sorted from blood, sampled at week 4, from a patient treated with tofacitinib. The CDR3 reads CSVRDSATGELFF. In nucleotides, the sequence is TGCAGCGTTCGGGACAGCGCCACCGGGGAGCTGTTTTTT.